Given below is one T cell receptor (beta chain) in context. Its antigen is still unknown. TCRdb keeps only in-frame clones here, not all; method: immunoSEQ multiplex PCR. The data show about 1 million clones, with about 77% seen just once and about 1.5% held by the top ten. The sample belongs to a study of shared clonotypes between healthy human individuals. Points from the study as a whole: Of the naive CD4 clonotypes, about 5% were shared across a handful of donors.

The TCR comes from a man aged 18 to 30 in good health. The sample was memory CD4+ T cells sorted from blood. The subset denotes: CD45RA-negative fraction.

CDR3: CATSSSLAGGDEQYF. In DNA form, the CDR3 reads TGTGCCACCAGCAGCTCACTAGCGGGGGGCGACGAGCAGTACTTC. The J gene is TRBJ2-7, the V gene TRBV15, with 12 bases fitting TRBD2. The CDR3 covers 15 residues. V lost 3 bases and J lost 5; bases outside the gene matches: 5. CDR1 and CDR2 (germline): LNHNV, YYDKDF (reference sequence).